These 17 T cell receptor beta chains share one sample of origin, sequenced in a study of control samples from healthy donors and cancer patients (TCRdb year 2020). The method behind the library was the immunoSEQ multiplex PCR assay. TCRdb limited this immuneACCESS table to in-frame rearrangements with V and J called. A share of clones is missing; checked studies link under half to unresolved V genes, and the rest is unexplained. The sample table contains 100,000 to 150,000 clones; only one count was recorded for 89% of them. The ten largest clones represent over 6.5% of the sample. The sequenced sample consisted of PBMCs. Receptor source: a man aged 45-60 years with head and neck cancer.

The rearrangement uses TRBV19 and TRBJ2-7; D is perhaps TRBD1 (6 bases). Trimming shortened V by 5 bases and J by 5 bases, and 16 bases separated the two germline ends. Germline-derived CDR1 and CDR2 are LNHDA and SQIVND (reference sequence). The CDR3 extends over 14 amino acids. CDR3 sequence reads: CASSSTGTVNEQYF. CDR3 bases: TGTGCCAGTAGTTCGACAGGTACAGTCAACGAGCAGTACTTC. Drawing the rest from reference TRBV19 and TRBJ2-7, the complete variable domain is DGGITQSPKYLFRKEGQNVTLSCEQNLNHDAMYWYRQDPGQGLRLIYYSQIVNDFQKGDIAEGYSVSREKKESFPLTVTSAQKNPTAFYLCASSSTGTVNEQYFGPGTRLTVT.

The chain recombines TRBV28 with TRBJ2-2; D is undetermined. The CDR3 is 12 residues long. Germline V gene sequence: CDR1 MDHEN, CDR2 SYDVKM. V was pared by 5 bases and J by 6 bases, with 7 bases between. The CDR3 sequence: CASSDSAGELFF. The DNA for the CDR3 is TGTGCCAGCAGTGACTCGGCCGGGGAGCTGTTTTTT. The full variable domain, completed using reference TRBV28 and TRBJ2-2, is DVKVTQSSRYLVKRTGEKVFLECVQDMDHENMFWYRQDPGLGLRLIYFSYDVKMKEKGDIPEGYSVSREKKERFSLILESASTNQTSMYLCASSDSAGELFFGEGSRLTVL.

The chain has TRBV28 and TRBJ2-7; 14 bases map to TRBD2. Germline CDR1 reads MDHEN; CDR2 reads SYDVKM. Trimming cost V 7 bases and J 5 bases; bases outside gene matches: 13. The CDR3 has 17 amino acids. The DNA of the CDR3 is TGTGCCAGCAAAGGGACTAGCGGGAGTAGCTTCTATGACGAGCAGTACTTC. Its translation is CASKGTSGSSFYDEQYF.

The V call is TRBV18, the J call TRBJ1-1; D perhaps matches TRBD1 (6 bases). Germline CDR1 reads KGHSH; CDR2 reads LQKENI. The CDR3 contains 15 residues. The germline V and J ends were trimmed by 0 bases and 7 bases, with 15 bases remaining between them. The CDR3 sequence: CASSPPGHITREAFF. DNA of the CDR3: TGTGCCAGCTCACCACCGGGACACATCACCCGTGAAGCTTTCTTT.

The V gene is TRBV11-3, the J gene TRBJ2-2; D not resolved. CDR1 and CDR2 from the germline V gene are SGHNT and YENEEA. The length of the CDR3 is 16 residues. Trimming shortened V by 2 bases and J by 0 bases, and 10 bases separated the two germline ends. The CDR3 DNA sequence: TGTGCCAGCAGCTTATTTGGGTCTGCGAACACCGGGGAGCTGTTTTTT. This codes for CASSLFGSANTGELFF.

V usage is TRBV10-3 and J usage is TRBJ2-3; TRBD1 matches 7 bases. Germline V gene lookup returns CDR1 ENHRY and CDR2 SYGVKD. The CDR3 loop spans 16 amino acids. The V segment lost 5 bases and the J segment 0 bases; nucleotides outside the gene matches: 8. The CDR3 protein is CAISQTGSFSTDTQYF. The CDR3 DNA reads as TGTGCCATCAGTCAGACAGGGAGCTTTAGCACAGATACGCAGTATTTT.

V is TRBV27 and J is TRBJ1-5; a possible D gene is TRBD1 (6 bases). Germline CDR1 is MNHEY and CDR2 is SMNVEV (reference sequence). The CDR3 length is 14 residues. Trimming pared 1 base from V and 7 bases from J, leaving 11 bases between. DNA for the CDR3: TGTGCCAGCAGTTTATGGGGGGCCCAACAGCCCCAGCATTTT. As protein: CASSLWGAQQPQHF.

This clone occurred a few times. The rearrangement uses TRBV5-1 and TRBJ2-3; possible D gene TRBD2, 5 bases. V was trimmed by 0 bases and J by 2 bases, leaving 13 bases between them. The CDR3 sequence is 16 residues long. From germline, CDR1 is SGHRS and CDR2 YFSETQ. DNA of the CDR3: TGCGCCAGCAGCTTGGGGGCTAGCCGGGTCACAGATACGCAGTATTTT. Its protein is CASSLGASRVTDTQYF.

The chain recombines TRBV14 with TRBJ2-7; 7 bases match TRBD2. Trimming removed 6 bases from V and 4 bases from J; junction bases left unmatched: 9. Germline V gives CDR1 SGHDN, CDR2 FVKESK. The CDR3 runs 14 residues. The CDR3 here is CASSPSGVGYEQYF. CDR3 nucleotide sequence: TGTGCCAGCAGTCCTAGCGGAGTCGGTTACGAGCAGTACTTC.

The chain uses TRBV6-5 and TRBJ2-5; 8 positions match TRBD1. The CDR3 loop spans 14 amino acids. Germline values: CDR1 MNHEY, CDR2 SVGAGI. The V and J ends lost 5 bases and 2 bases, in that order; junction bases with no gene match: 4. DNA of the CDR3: TGTGCCAGCAGTCATGGGACAGGACAAGAGACCCAGTACTTC. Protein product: CASSHGTGQETQYF.

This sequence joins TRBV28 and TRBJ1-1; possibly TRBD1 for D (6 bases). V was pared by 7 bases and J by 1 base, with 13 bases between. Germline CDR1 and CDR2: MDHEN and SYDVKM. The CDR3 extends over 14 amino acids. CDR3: CASTQGGTNTEAFF. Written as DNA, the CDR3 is TGTGCCAGCACTCAAGGGGGTACGAACACTGAAGCTTTCTTT.

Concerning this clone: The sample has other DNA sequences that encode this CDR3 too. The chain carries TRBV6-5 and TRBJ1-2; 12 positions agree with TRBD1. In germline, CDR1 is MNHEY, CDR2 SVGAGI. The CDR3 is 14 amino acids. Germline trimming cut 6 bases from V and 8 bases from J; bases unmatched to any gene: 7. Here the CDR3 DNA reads TGTGCCAGCAGACCGGGACAGGGGGCGGGGGGCTACACCTTC. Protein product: CASRPGQGAGGYTF.

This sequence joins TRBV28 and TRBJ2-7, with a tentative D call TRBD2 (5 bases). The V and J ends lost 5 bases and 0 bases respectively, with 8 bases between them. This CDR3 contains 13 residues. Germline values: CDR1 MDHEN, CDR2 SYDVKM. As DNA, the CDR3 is TGTGCCAGCAGTCCGGACTTCTCCTACGAGCAGTACTTC. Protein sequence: CASSPDFSYEQYF.

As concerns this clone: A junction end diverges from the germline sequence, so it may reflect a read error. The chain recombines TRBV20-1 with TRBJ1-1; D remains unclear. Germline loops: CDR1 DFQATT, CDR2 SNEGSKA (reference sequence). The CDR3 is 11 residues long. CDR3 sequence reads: CSPSDLGKKIF. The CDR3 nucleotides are TGCAGTCCCTCGGACCTGGGAAAAAAGATCTTT.

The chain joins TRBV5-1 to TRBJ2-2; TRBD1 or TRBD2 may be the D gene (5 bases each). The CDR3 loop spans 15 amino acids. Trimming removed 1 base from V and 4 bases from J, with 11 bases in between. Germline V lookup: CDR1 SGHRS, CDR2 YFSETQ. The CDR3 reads CASSLYEGPTGELFF. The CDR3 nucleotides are TGCGCCAGCAGCTTGTATGAGGGACCCACCGGGGAGCTGTTTTTT.

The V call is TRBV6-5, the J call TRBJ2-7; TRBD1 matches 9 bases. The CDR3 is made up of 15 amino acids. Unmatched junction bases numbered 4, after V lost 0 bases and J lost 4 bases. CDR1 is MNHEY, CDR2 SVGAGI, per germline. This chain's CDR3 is CASSYSGTGLYEQYF. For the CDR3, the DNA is TGTGCCAGCAGTTACTCCGGGACAGGGCTATACGAGCAGTACTTC.

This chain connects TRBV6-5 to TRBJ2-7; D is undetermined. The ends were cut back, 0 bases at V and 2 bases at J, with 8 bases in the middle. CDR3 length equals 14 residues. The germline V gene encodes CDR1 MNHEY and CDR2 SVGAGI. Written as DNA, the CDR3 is TGTGCCAGCAGTTACTCGAGAGAGACCTACGAGCAGTACTTC. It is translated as CASSYSRETYEQYF.